The 29 T cell receptor beta chains below come from one sample, sequenced in a study of blood T cell repertoires in COVID-19. Only in-frame clones appear in the TCRdb table, and some are missing; sequencing was by immunoSEQ multiplex PCR. The sample holds some 150,000 clones; around 81% are singletons and the top ten take 4%. The sample consisted of peripheral blood. These receptors all come from a woman aged 55-70 years with acute or convalescent COVID-19.

The chain carries TRBV28 and TRBJ2-3; 8 bases agree with TRBD1. Germline CDR1 reads MDHEN; CDR2 reads SYDVKM. There are 15 residues in the CDR3. V lost 4 bases to trimming and J lost 2 bases; unmatched junction nucleotides: 5. DNA of the CDR3: TGTGCCAGCAGTTCGGACAGGGACGACACAGATACGCAGTATTTT. Protein: CASSSDRDDTDTQYF.

The table lists this clone with a count of one. The chain combines TRBV7-3 with TRBJ2-1; D is unresolved. The V end lost 5 bases, the J end lost 1 base, and 9 bases lay between the germline ends. The CDR3 sequence is 14 residues long. CDR1 is SGHTA, CDR2 FQGTGA, per germline. Written as DNA, the CDR3 is TGTGCCAGCAGCGCCTCAGGTTCCTACAATGAGCAGTTCTTC. As protein: CASSASGSYNEQFF.

The chain employs TRBV28 and TRBJ1-1; D unresolved. Germline V gene data show CDR1 as MDHEN and CDR2 as SYDVKM. The CDR3 has 13 amino acids. With 5 bases removed from V and 1 base from J, the gap between germline ends came to 8 bases. Here the CDR3 reads CASSHDWNTEAFF. DNA for the CDR3: TGTGCCAGCAGTCATGACTGGAACACTGAAGCTTTCTTT.

The V call is TRBV25-1, the J call TRBJ1-5, with D possibly matching TRBD1 (5 bases). Looked up from germline, CDR1 is MGHDK and CDR2 is SYGVNS. This CDR3 comprises 13 residues. Trimming took off 5 bases at V and 6 bases at J, with 11 bases between the two ends. CDR3 sequence reads: CASSLQDGQPQHF. CDR3 nucleotides: TGTGCCAGCAGTTTACAGGATGGTCAGCCCCAGCATTTT. Combining the CDR3 with reference TRBV25-1 and TRBJ1-5 gives the whole variable domain EADIYQTPRYLVIGTGKKITLECSQTMGHDKMYWYQQDPGMELHLIHYSYGVNSTEKGDLSSESTVSRIRTEHFPLTLESARPSHTSQYLCASSLQDGQPQHFGDGTRLSIL.

This clone was counted between two and nine times. DNA for the CDR3: TGCGCCAGCAGTGACTACAGGGTGGACGAGCAGTACTTC. It translates to CASSDYRVDEQYF. V and J are TRBV10-2 and TRBJ2-7; weak D call: TRBD1 (6 bases). CDR1 and CDR2 from the germline V gene are WSHSY and SAAADI. The V end lost 3 bases, the J end lost 5 bases, and 11 bases lay between the germline ends. The CDR3 is 13 amino acids.

This clone was detected only once. The chain links TRBV24-1 to TRBJ2-7; perhaps TRBD2 as D (5 bases). Germline V gives CDR1 KGHDR, CDR2 SFDVKD. The CDR3 length is 13 residues. Trimming removed 2 bases at V and 2 bases at J, with 6 bases between. CDR3 bases: TGTGCCACCAGTGATTCGGAGGCCTACGAGCAGTACTTC. Translated: CATSDSEAYEQYF.

This clone occurred once. The rearrangement uses TRBV19 and TRBJ2-7, with D maybe TRBD1 (5 bases). Germline V gene data show CDR1 as LNHDA and CDR2 as SQIVND (reference sequence). The CDR3 is 15 residues long. Trimming stripped 7 bases from V and 5 bases from J, with 21 bases between. Here the CDR3 reads CASISAIASGNEQYF. For the CDR3, the DNA is TGTGCCAGTATCTCAGCTATAGCTTCAGGGAACGAGCAGTACTTC.

This clone showed up just a few times. The V gene is TRBV10-3, the J gene TRBJ2-1; 14 positions match TRBD2. The germline gives CDR1 ENHRY, CDR2 SYGVKD. The V and J ends lost 0 bases and 5 bases, in that order; junction bases with no gene match: 6. This CDR3 contains 18 residues. In nucleotides, the CDR3 is TGTGCCATCAGTGAGTCGACTAGCGGGAGGGCAGTCCACAATGAGCAGTTCTTC. As protein: CAISESTSGRAVHNEQFF.

The chain has TRBV4-3 and TRBJ1-2; 8 bases map to TRBD1. Trimming took 4 bases from V and 1 from J; bases not matched to a gene: 11. CDR3 size: 17 residues. CDR1 and CDR2 (germline): LGHNA, YSLEER. The CDR3 sequence: CASSLLTGAKFNYGYTF. In nucleotides, the CDR3 is TGCGCCAGCAGCCTACTGACAGGGGCCAAATTTAACTATGGCTACACCTTC.

The chain has TRBV24-1 and TRBJ1-2, with TRBD1 matching over 10 bases. Losses at the gene ends were 2 bases for V and 8 bases for J; bases not matched to a gene: 7. CDR1 and CDR2 from the germline V gene are KGHDR and SFDVKD. The CDR3 length is 15 residues. CDR3 coding DNA: TGTGCCACCAGTGATTGGGACAGGGGTGGGTTCGGCTACACCTTC. Translating gives CATSDWDRGGFGYTF.

This chain connects TRBV7-9 to TRBJ1-2; the D gene is possibly TRBD1 (6 bases). CDR1 is SEHNR and CDR2 is FQNEAQ in the germline V gene (reference sequence). The CDR3 consists of 16 residues. V was shortened by 0 bases and J by 5 bases, with 16 bases between the two germline ends. CDR3 in amino acids: CASSLAIRSGVYGYTF. The CDR3 DNA reads TGTGCCAGCAGCTTAGCTATCCGCTCAGGGGTTTATGGCTACACCTTC.

The V and J genes are TRBV7-2 and TRBJ2-1, with 11 bases fitting TRBD1. The CDR3 contains 15 residues. CDR1 and CDR2 from the germline V gene are SGHTA and FQGNSA. Trimming removed 5 bases from V and 8 bases from J; junction bases left unmatched: 8. CDR3 protein: CASSAWTGGRDEQFF. The CDR3 DNA reads TGTGCCAGCAGCGCATGGACAGGGGGCCGCGATGAGCAGTTCTTC.

The chain uses TRBV19 and TRBJ2-1, with TRBD2 as a possible D gene (6 bases). V was clipped by 4 bases and J by 2 bases, with 12 bases between them. This CDR3 spans 15 amino acids. Germline V gene sequence: CDR1 LNHDA, CDR2 SQIVND (reference sequence). Here the CDR3 DNA reads TGTGCCAGTAGTACCGACGGACTAACCTACAATGAGCAGTTCTTC. It specifies CASSTDGLTYNEQFF.

Notes on this clone: The same CDR3 arises from other DNA sequences in this sample as well. The V and J genes are TRBV5-1 and TRBJ1-4; 7 bases agree with TRBD1. The J segment lost 2 bases and the V segment lost 0 bases, leaving 1 base of the junction unmatched. The CDR3 extends over 15 amino acids. Germline-derived CDR1 and CDR2 are SGHRS and YFSETQ. The CDR3 DNA reads as TGCGCCAGCAGCTTGGGGGACAGTACTAATGAAAAACTGTTTTTT. Its protein is CASSLGDSTNEKLFF.

The rearrangement uses TRBV19 and TRBJ2-7, with TRBD1 matching over 7 bases. The CDR3 length is 12 residues. Germline loops: CDR1 LNHDA, CDR2 SQIVND (reference sequence). With 2 bases clipped from V and 6 bases from J, the junction kept 1 base outside the gene matches. The CDR3 spells CASSIRGREQYF. For the CDR3, the DNA is TGTGCCAGTAGTATAAGGGGGCGCGAGCAGTACTTC.

This clone rates as medium-sized (0.01 to 0.1%). This rearrangement joins TRBV2 to TRBJ1-2; D unclear. The length of the CDR3 is 15 residues. Germline lookup yields CDR1 SNHLY and CDR2 FYNNEI. Trimming removed 1 base at V and 3 bases at J, with 12 bases between. DNA for the CDR3: TGTGCCAGCAGTGAAGTGGAGTCTAGCTACTATGGCTACACCTTC. This codes for CASSEVESSYYGYTF.

V usage is TRBV4-2 and J usage is TRBJ2-5, with 7 bases lining up with TRBD2. This CDR3 has 14 amino acids. The trim removed 1 base at V and 9 bases at J, leaving 8 bases unmatched. The germline V gene encodes CDR1 LGHNA and CDR2 YNFKEQ. The CDR3 spells CASSQVRTSEAQYF. CDR3 bases: TGTGCCAGCAGCCAAGTACGTACTAGCGAAGCCCAGTACTTC.

The V call is TRBV27, the J call TRBJ2-1; 7 nucleotides align to TRBD2. This CDR3 comprises 16 residues. Germline values: CDR1 MNHEY, CDR2 SMNVEV (reference sequence). V lost 3 bases and J lost 2; bases outside the gene matches: 7. The CDR3 is CASSFWGEGPYNEQFF. The DNA for the CDR3 is TGTGCCAGCAGTTTTTGGGGGGAGGGCCCCTACAATGAGCAGTTCTTC.

This chain joins TRBV11-2 and TRBJ1-6; D is undetermined. The germline gives CDR1 SGHAT, CDR2 FQNNGV. The CDR3 totals 15 residues. Trimming pared 1 base from V and 8 bases from J, leaving 12 bases between. The CDR3: CASSLGATTDSPLHF. The DNA for the CDR3 is TGTGCCAGCAGCTTAGGGGCTACAACCGATTCACCCCTCCACTTT. Supplemented by reference TRBV11-2 and TRBJ1-6, the full variable domain reads EAGVAQSPRYKIIEKRQSVAFWCNPISGHATLYWYQQILGQGPKLLIQFQNNGVVDDSQLPKDRFSAERLKGVDSTLKIQPAKLEDSAVYLCASSLGATTDSPLHFGNGTRLTVT.

This chain uses TRBV6-5 with TRBJ1-1, with TRBD1 matching over 8 bases. With 0 bases clipped from V and 2 bases from J, the junction kept 5 bases outside the gene matches. The CDR3 length is 16 residues. In germline, CDR1 is MNHEY, CDR2 SVGAGI. This CDR3 is CASSYSMSGGNTEAFF. CDR3 coding DNA: TGTGCCAGCAGTTACTCGATGTCAGGGGGCAACACTGAAGCTTTCTTT.

The chain has TRBV6-5 and TRBJ1-5; D perhaps matches TRBD1 (5 bases). Germline V gene sequence: CDR1 MNHEY, CDR2 SVGAGI. This CDR3 spans 11 amino acids. V lost 7 bases and J 5 bases, leaving 6 bases between the germline ends. CDR3: CASMGHQPQHF. The DNA for the CDR3 is TGTGCCAGCATGGGGCATCAGCCCCAGCATTTT.

This clone appeared a few times. This CDR3 is also generated by other DNA sequences in the sample. This chain uses TRBV12-3 or TRBV12-4 with TRBJ1-2; 10 bases align to TRBD1. Trimming cost V 5 bases and J 5 bases; bases outside gene matches: 2. The CDR3 consists of 13 residues. CDR3 DNA: TGTGCCAGCAGTGAGGGACAGGGGTATGGCTACACCTTC. Its translation is CASSEGQGYGYTF.

J is TRBJ2-1 and V is TRBV7-3; 7 nucleotides line up with TRBD2. The length of the CDR3 is 15 residues. Germline loops: CDR1 SGHTA, CDR2 FQGTGA. Unmatched junction bases numbered 10, after V lost 5 bases and J lost 6 bases. This CDR3 is CASSSGLDNFNEQFF. CDR3 in DNA: TGTGCCAGCAGCAGCGGACTAGACAATTTCAATGAGCAGTTCTTC.

The rearrangement joins TRBV6-5 to TRBJ1-1, with D perhaps TRBD1 (5 bases). The germline V and J ends were trimmed by 7 bases and 4 bases, with 13 bases remaining between them. This CDR3 has 13 residues. Germline CDR1 and CDR2: MNHEY and SVGAGI. CDR3 DNA sequence: TGTGCCAGCACCGACCCGGGGGGCACTGAAGCTTTCTTT. Translated: CASTDPGGTEAFF.

The V call is TRBV6-2 or TRBV6-3, the J call TRBJ1-2; a weak D match, TRBD1 (6 bases). Trimming stripped 0 bases from V and 0 bases from J, with 14 bases between. Germline CDR1 MNHEY, CDR2 SVGEGT. The length of the CDR3 is 17 residues. The CDR3 reads CASSYSTGIVSNYGYTF. Here the CDR3 DNA reads TGTGCCAGCAGTTACTCGACAGGAATAGTCTCTAACTATGGCTACACCTTC.

CDR3 nucleotides: TGTGCCAGCAGCCCGACAGGGGGAGGCGGAACTGAAGCTTTCTTT. This codes for CASSPTGGGGTEAFF. The chain is built from TRBV13 and TRBJ1-1, with 9 bases matching TRBD1. Germline loops: CDR1 PRHDT, CDR2 FYEKMQ (reference sequence). V lost 5 bases, J lost 5 bases, and 9 bases stayed unmatched. The CDR3 length is 15 residues. Variable domain in full (rest from reference TRBV13 and TRBJ1-1): AAGVIQSPRHLIKEKRETATLKCYPIPRHDTVYWYQQGPGQDPQFLISFYEKMQSDKGSIPDRFSAQQFSDYHSELNMSSLELGDSALYFCASSPTGGGGTEAFFGQGTRLTVV.

The V gene is TRBV7-6, the J gene TRBJ2-1, with TRBD2 matching 9 bases. The CDR3 totals 15 residues. V trimming: 1 base; J trimming: 10 bases; junction bases outside the gene matches: 8. CDR1 is SGHVS and CDR2 is FNYEAQ in the germline V gene. CDR3 region: CASSLEAGGHGEQFF. The CDR3 nucleotides are TGTGCCAGCAGCTTAGAGGCGGGAGGGCATGGGGAGCAGTTCTTC.

This clone was found a few times. The gene calls are TRBV7-2 and TRBJ2-2; D is possibly TRBD2 (6 bases). The V end lost 5 bases, the J end lost 7 bases, and 14 bases lay between the germline ends. Germline V CDR1 and CDR2: SGHTA, FQGNSA. This CDR3 is built from 14 residues. The CDR3 protein is CASSLPLAVGELFF. The DNA for the CDR3 is TGTGCCAGCAGCCTCCCTTTAGCGGTCGGGGAGCTGTTTTTT.

This clone appeared once. The chain is built from TRBV28 and TRBJ2-5; no reliable D call. The germline CDR1 and CDR2 sequences are MDHEN and SYDVKM. The germline V and J ends were trimmed by 4 bases and 2 bases, with 11 bases remaining between them. The CDR3 contains 14 residues. Here the CDR3 reads CASSYSGSQETQYF. CDR3 in DNA: TGTGCCAGCAGTTACTCCGGGTCTCAAGAGACCCAGTACTTC.